These 12 T cell receptor beta chains came from one sample sequenced in a study of blood T cell repertoires in COVID-19. Measured with immunoSEQ multiplex PCR; TCRdb has only the in-frame clones, and not every one. The sample lists about 350,000 clones; about 90% were seen once. Material: PBMCs or T cells enriched from blood (not recorded which). The receptors here all came from a woman in her 30s who had recovered from COVID-19.

The DNA for the CDR3 is TGCGCCAGCAGCTTGGGACAGGGGGGCTTCAGGAGCAATCAGCCCCAGCATTTT. Amino acid sequence: CASSLGQGGFRSNQPQHF. The chain combines TRBV5-1 with TRBJ1-5; 9 nucleotides match TRBD1. The germline V gene encodes CDR1 SGHRS and CDR2 YFSETQ. The CDR3 is 18 amino acids. With V trimmed by 0 bases and J by 1 base, 8 bases remained unmatched.

The chain uses TRBV5-1 and TRBJ2-4, with D possibly being TRBD1 (5 bases). This CDR3 contains 16 residues. CDR1 and CDR2 (germline): SGHRS, YFSETQ. V lost 0 bases and J lost 1, with 11 bases in between. The DNA of the CDR3 is TGCGCCAGCAGCTTGGCACAGGATACGGCCAAAAACATTCAGTACTTC. It encodes CASSLAQDTAKNIQYF.

J is TRBJ1-1 and V is TRBV3-1 (or the pseudogene TRBV3-2), with D tentatively TRBD1 (5 bases). Trimming took off 0 bases at V and 6 bases at J, with 14 bases between the two ends. Germline-derived CDR1 and CDR2 are LGHDT and YNNKEL (reference sequence). The CDR3 is 15 amino acids. The chain's CDR3 is CASSQELLGTSEAFF. CDR3 DNA: TGTGCCAGCAGCCAAGAGTTGTTGGGGACTTCTGAAGCTTTCTTT.

The V and J genes are TRBV5-4 and TRBJ1-4; 7 nucleotides agree with TRBD1. After removal of 4 bases from V and 12 bases from J, the junction contained 6 bases not matched to a gene. The germline CDR1 and CDR2 sequences are SGHNT and YYREEE (reference sequence). The CDR3 consists of 12 residues. CDR3 amino acids: CASSHDRDQLFF. In DNA, the CDR3 is TGTGCCAGCAGCCACGACAGGGATCAACTGTTTTTT.

The chain employs TRBV12-3 or TRBV12-4 and TRBJ2-7; D is perhaps TRBD1 (5 bases). The CDR3 runs to 13 residues. V was cut by 3 bases and J by 0 bases, with 6 bases left in between. DNA of the CDR3: TGTGCCAGCAGTTTGGACAACTCCTACGAGCAGTACTTC. Protein: CASSLDNSYEQYF.

In DNA, the CDR3 is TGTGCCAGCAGCCCCCTAGCGGGAGGTGATGAGCAGTTCTTC. Translation gives CASSPLAGGDEQFF. This sequence joins TRBV7-3 and TRBJ2-1; 11 bases map to TRBD2. The germline V gene encodes CDR1 SGHTA and CDR2 FQGTGA. The CDR3 contains 14 residues. V gave up 5 bases and J gave up 8 bases; unmatched junction bases: 5.

V and J are TRBV30 and TRBJ2-2, with a weak D call TRBD1 (6 bases). Looked up from germline, CDR1 is GTSNPN and CDR2 is SVGIG (reference sequence). Trimming left V 1 base short and J 1 base short, with 10 bases between. CDR3 length: 15 amino acids. CDR3 residues: CAWSGGRVNTGELFF. The CDR3 coding sequence is TGTGCCTGGAGTGGGGGGCGGGTGAACACCGGGGAGCTGTTTTTT. The whole variable domain, remainder taken from reference TRBV30 and TRBJ2-2, is SQTIHQWPATLVQPVGSPLSLECTVEGTSNPNLYWYRQAAGRGLQLLFYSVGIGQISSEVPQNLSASRPQDRQFILSSKKLLLSDSGFYLCAWSGGRVNTGELFFGEGSRLTVL.

This clone was observed a single time. The chain couples TRBV18 to TRBJ2-3; TRBD2 matches 7 bases. J lost 3 bases, V lost 0 bases, and 3 bases had no gene match. Germline-derived CDR1 and CDR2 are KGHSH and LQKENI. This CDR3 has 15 residues. The CDR3 protein is CASSPPTGGTDTQYF. The CDR3 nucleotides are TGTGCCAGCTCACCACCCACGGGGGGAACAGATACGCAGTATTTT. Using reference TRBV18 and TRBJ2-3 for the parts outside the CDR3, the full variable domain is NAGVMQNPRHLVRRRGQEARLRCSPMKGHSHVYWYRQLPEEGLKFMVYLQKENIIDESGMPKERFSAEFPKEGPSILRIQQVVRGDSAAYFCASSPPTGGTDTQYFGPGTRLTVL.

The chain is built from TRBV7-9 and TRBJ2-5; 12 bases are a match to TRBD2. J was trimmed by 4 bases and V by 4 bases; bases with no gene match: 13. The CDR3 runs 18 residues. Germline values: CDR1 SEHNR, CDR2 FQNEAQ (reference sequence). The CDR3 spells CASSSTSGSFTTSETQYF. CDR3 nucleotide sequence: TGTGCCAGCAGCTCGACTAGCGGGAGTTTCACAACGTCAGAGACCCAGTACTTC.

This clone has a single count. This chain joins TRBV7-2 and TRBJ1-5; D gene uncertain. Trimming cost V 5 bases and J 3 bases, with 8 bases left between them. The CDR3 loop spans 13 amino acids. Germline loops: CDR1 SGHTA, CDR2 FQGNSA. This chain's CDR3 is CASSQRANQPQHF. The CDR3 nucleotides read TGTGCCAGCAGCCAGAGGGCCAATCAGCCCCAGCATTTT.

The V call is TRBV7-3, the J call TRBJ1-2; D might be TRBD1 (6 bases). This CDR3 comprises 14 residues. V lost 5 bases and J lost 1, with 11 bases in between. Looked up from germline, CDR1 is SGHTA and CDR2 is FQGTGA. The CDR3: CASSPGGHNYGYTF. The CDR3 DNA is TGTGCCAGCAGCCCCGGGGGGCATAACTATGGCTACACCTTC.

The gene calls are TRBV10-3 and TRBJ2-1; 10 positions agree with TRBD2. The CDR3 consists of 14 residues. V was pared by 7 bases and J by 6 bases, with 6 bases of the junction left unmatched. Germline V gives CDR1 ENHRY, CDR2 SYGVKD. CDR3 loop: CAIKGLADANEQFF. Here the CDR3 DNA reads TGTGCCATCAAAGGACTAGCGGACGCCAATGAGCAGTTCTTC.